This TCR beta chain was captured by sequencing in a study of T cell clonotyping in hematopoietic cell transplantation. Overall study results and limits: Pathologically expanded recipient clonotypes increased progressively from day 30 to day 180 as diversity fell. Few recipient clonotypes overlapped donors; over 95% were de novo at given depth. Cells were unsorted, so CD4 and CD8 contributions were not separated.

Trimming took off 0 bases at V and 7 bases at J, with 13 bases between the two ends. The germline gives CDR1 LGHNA, CDR2 YSLEER. The CDR3 has 15 residues. Sequencing used immunoSEQ multiplex PCR; TCRdb keeps in-frame clones, though not all of them. The sample lists 9,000 to 13,000 clones, 89% occurring once. Recipients were bled about 28 days pretransplant and at posttransplant days 30, 100, 180. As regards this clone: Its antigen remains unknown.

The source is a female patient over 55 who had an allogeneic stem cell transplant from an unrelated donor, so the T cells may come from the graft donor. Some clones in this sample may be carry-over from other donors' samples. The sample was PBMCs, taken 100 days after allogeneic stem cell transplant. This rearrangement joins TRBV4-3 to TRBJ2-4; possible D gene TRBD1, 6 bases. The CDR3 region is CASSQDSGAPNIQYF. The DNA of the CDR3 is TGCGCCAGCAGCCAAGATTCAGGGGCCCCGAACATTCAGTACTTC.